These 32 T cell receptor beta chains came from one sample sequenced in a study of cytomegalovirus exposure and HLA in healthy donors. Researchers ran the PCR with 60 Vbeta and 13 Jbeta primers. The method was immunoSEQ multiplex PCR; TCRdb's version includes in-frame clones alone and lacks a portion of them. The sample records about 90,000 clones, nearly 80% being singletons. Sequenced input: PBMCs. The receptors shown here come from a woman aged 40 to 50 in good health and CMV-seropositive.

To note about this clone: An end of the junction differs from the germline gene, which may be a read error. J is TRBJ1-4 and V is TRBV7-9; 8 bases agree with TRBD1. CDR3 length equals 16 residues. Germline V lookup: CDR1 SEHNR, CDR2 FQNEAQ (reference sequence). CDR3 bases: TGTTCCAGCAGCCCCTATACGACAGGGGCGGAGGAAAAACTGTTTTTT. It encodes CSSSPYTTGAEEKLFF.

The chain combines TRBV27 with TRBJ2-5; no firm D call. The end of the DNA fits TRBJ2-7 better, so the J call may be wrong. CDR3 length: 11 residues. From germline, CDR1 is MNHEY and CDR2 SMNVEV (reference sequence). In DNA form, the CDR3 reads TGTGCCAGCAGGAGGCTTCACGAGCAGTACTTC. Translation gives CASRRLHEQYF.

This CDR3 reads CASSLEGAGSGNTIYF. The CDR3 region has the DNA TGCGCCAGCAGCTTGGAAGGGGCTGGTTCCGGAAACACCATATATTTT. This chain joins TRBV5-1 and TRBJ1-3; the D gene is possibly TRBD1 (5 bases). The CDR3 totals 16 residues. Trimming cost V 0 bases and J 4 bases, with 14 bases left between them. In germline, CDR1 is SGHRS, CDR2 YFSETQ.

This chain uses TRBV5-1 with TRBJ1-2; 7 bases line up with TRBD1. CDR1 is SGHRS, CDR2 YFSETQ, per germline. Losses at the gene ends were 2 bases for V and 0 bases for J; bases not matched to a gene: 4. The CDR3 consists of 15 residues. CDR3: CASSLGQAANYGYTF. In nucleotides, the CDR3 is TGCGCCAGCAGCTTAGGACAGGCAGCTAACTATGGCTACACCTTC.

The CDR3 nucleotides read TGTGCCAGCGTTAAGTCCTCGGGCAATCAGCCCCAGCATTTT. Its translation is CASVKSSGNQPQHF. The chain links TRBV7-8 to TRBJ1-5; D remains unclear. Germline CDR1 is SGHVS and CDR2 is FQNEAQ. Trimming shortened V by 8 bases and J by 2 bases, and 13 bases separated the two germline ends. This CDR3 has 14 amino acids.

V gene TRBV7-8 combines with J gene TRBJ2-7; D unclear. The CDR3 is 15 amino acids. V lost 1 base, J lost 0 bases, and 10 bases lay in between. Germline V CDR1 and CDR2: SGHVS, FQNEAQ. The CDR3 loop reads CASSLVADLSYEQYF. CDR3 nucleotides: TGTGCCAGCAGCTTAGTGGCAGATCTCTCCTACGAGCAGTACTTC.

This rearrangement joins TRBV6-1 to TRBJ1-6, with 9 bases fitting TRBD1. CDR1 MNHNS and CDR2 SASEGT come from the germline V gene. Trimming removed 6 bases from V and 11 bases from J; junction bases left unmatched: 8. The CDR3 is 14 amino acids. The CDR3 region is CASSPGTGITPLHF. The CDR3 DNA reads TGTGCCAGCAGCCCCGGGACAGGGATAACACCCCTCCACTTT.

The rearrangement links TRBV7-2 to TRBJ1-1; D unresolved. The germline V and J ends were trimmed by 3 bases and 1 base, with 9 bases remaining between them. The CDR3 contains 14 residues. Germline assignment: CDR1 SGHTA and CDR2 FQGNSA. CDR3 loop: CASSFQPGNTEAFF. The CDR3 DNA reads TGTGCCAGCAGCTTCCAACCAGGGAACACTGAAGCTTTCTTT.

This chain joins TRBV5-3 and TRBJ2-5; 11 bases agree with TRBD2. The J call is uncertain, as TRBJ2-7 better fits the DNA end. TRBV5-3 is assigned to the ORF class and has an uncertain function. The CDR3 is 19 amino acids. CDR3 sequence reads: CARSPIAGGPSCSSYEQYF. In DNA, the CDR3 is TGTGCCAGAAGCCCGATAGCGGGAGGGCCTAGTTGTAGCTCCTACGAGCAGTACTTC.

The count of this clone is one. The chain has TRBV7-3 and TRBJ2-7; 9 nucleotides agree with TRBD1. V was clipped by 0 bases and J by 5 bases; unmatched bases: 8. The CDR3 extends over 16 amino acids. Germline V CDR1 and CDR2: SGHTA, FQGTGA. The CDR3 DNA reads as TGTGCCAGCAGCTTAACAGGGGGACAGGGCGTTAACGAGCAGTACTTC. Translation gives CASSLTGGQGVNEQYF.

The genes are TRBV2 and TRBJ1-5; 10 bases align to TRBD1. Trimming cost V 6 bases and J 4 bases; bases outside gene matches: 3. The CDR3 is 14 residues long. Germline CDR1 and CDR2: SNHLY and FYNNEI. CDR3 residues: CASRPGQGNQPQHF. DNA for the CDR3: TGTGCCAGCAGGCCGGGACAGGGGAATCAGCCCCAGCATTTT.

This sequence joins TRBV9 and TRBJ2-5; 14 bases agree with TRBD2. Germline lookup yields CDR1 SGDLS and CDR2 YYNGEE. CDR3 size: 17 residues. V was clipped by 4 bases and J by 2 bases; unmatched bases: 7. Here the CDR3 reads CASSLMTSGRVQETQYF. DNA of the CDR3: TGTGCCAGCAGCCTAATGACTAGCGGGAGGGTACAAGAGACCCAGTACTTC.

This clone was seen at least ten times. V usage is TRBV5-1 and J usage is TRBJ2-4, with D maybe TRBD2 (6 bases). With 0 bases removed from V and 9 bases from J, the gap between germline ends came to 10 bases. The germline CDR1 and CDR2 sequences are SGHRS and YFSETQ. The CDR3 totals 13 residues. In DNA form, the CDR3 reads TGCGCCAGCAGCTTGGACGGAGGGAGCATTCAGTACTTC. Residues: CASSLDGGSIQYF.

The CDR3: CSARGQIEQYF. In nucleotides, the CDR3 is TGCAGTGCTAGAGGGCAGATAGAGCAGTACTTC. This chain connects TRBV20-1 to TRBJ2-7; D not certain. The ends were cut back, 1 base at V and 7 bases at J, with 8 bases in the middle. This CDR3 contains 11 residues. Germline V gene data show CDR1 as DFQATT and CDR2 as SNEGSKA (reference sequence).

The genes are TRBV5-4 and TRBJ2-7; TRBD2 matches at 10 bases. V lost 2 bases, J lost 3 bases, and 5 bases stayed unmatched. The CDR3 extends over 15 amino acids. From germline, CDR1 is SGHNT and CDR2 YYREEE (reference sequence). The CDR3 reads CASSFWTSGLYEQYF. DNA for the CDR3: TGTGCCAGCAGCTTTTGGACTAGCGGTCTCTACGAGCAGTACTTC.

The gene calls are TRBV29-1 and TRBJ2-2, with 10 bases fitting TRBD2. In germline, CDR1 is SQVTM, CDR2 ANQGSEA. The CDR3 consists of 16 residues. J gave up 6 bases and V 2 bases, and 9 bases lay outside the gene matches. In DNA form, the CDR3 reads TGCAGCGTTGAAACGGTTCTAGCGGGAGATGCCGGGGAGCTGTTTTTT. Residues: CSVETVLAGDAGELFF.

The genes are TRBV4-3 and TRBJ2-3; unclear D gene. The germline CDR1 and CDR2 sequences are LGHNA and YSLEER. The CDR3 has 17 amino acids. V was cut by 2 bases and J by 4 bases, with 19 bases left in between. The CDR3 DNA sequence: TGCGCCAGCAGCCAATTGAGGATCGGGTTTAAGGCAGATACGCAGTATTTT. Its translation is CASSQLRIGFKADTQYF.

This clone has more than one count but fewer than ten. The V and J genes are TRBV30 and TRBJ1-1; weak D call: TRBD1 (5 bases). V lost 7 bases and J lost 5, with 14 bases in between. The CDR3 spans 12 residues. Germline loops: CDR1 GTSNPN, CDR2 SVGIG (reference sequence). DNA of the CDR3: TGTGCCTACCAGGGTTGGGGAACTGAAGCTTTCTTT. It translates to CAYQGWGTEAFF.

The CDR3 spells CASSLTSGSSYEQYF. CDR3 coding DNA: TGTGCCAGCAGCTTGACTAGCGGGAGCTCCTACGAGCAGTACTTC. J is TRBJ2-7 and V is TRBV6-6; 12 nucleotides match TRBD2. Germline V gives CDR1 MNHNY, CDR2 SVGAGI (reference sequence). The junction had 3 bases not matched to a gene; V was cut back by 6 bases and J by 0 bases. The CDR3 contains 15 residues.

V gene TRBV28 combines with J gene TRBJ1-1, with a tentative D call TRBD1 (5 bases). The CDR3 covers 15 residues. V was pared by 5 bases and J by 1 base, with 14 bases between. Germline V gives CDR1 MDHEN, CDR2 SYDVKM. The CDR3 here is CASSPLGGTNTEAFF. CDR3 in DNA: TGTGCCAGCAGTCCGCTGGGGGGGACGAACACTGAAGCTTTCTTT.

V usage is TRBV19 and J usage is TRBJ2-5; 7 bases map to TRBD1. The CDR3 loop spans 15 amino acids. With V trimmed by 0 bases and J by 4 bases, 5 bases remained unmatched. Germline CDR1 reads LNHDA; CDR2 reads SQIVND (reference sequence). This chain's CDR3 is CASSIDRQGRETQYF. DNA of the CDR3: TGTGCCAGTAGTATAGATCGACAGGGTCGAGAGACCCAGTACTTC.

The chain has TRBV11-2 and TRBJ2-7; 9 bases align to TRBD2. CDR1 is SGHAT, CDR2 FQNNGV, per germline. The CDR3 runs to 16 residues. Unmatched junction bases numbered 6, after V lost 1 base and J lost 2 bases. CDR3 sequence (DNA): TGTGCCAGCAGCTTAGCGATAGCGGGAGATGCCTACGAGCAGTACTTC. It is translated as CASSLAIAGDAYEQYF.

This chain links TRBV27 with TRBJ2-5, with TRBD2 identical over 11 bases. The J call is doubtful: the DNA matches TRBJ2-7 better. Germline lookup yields CDR1 MNHEY and CDR2 SMNVEV (reference sequence). The CDR3 extends over 15 amino acids. The CDR3 loop reads CASRESGTSGYEQYF. For the CDR3, the DNA is TGTGCCAGCAGAGAATCCGGGACTAGCGGCTACGAGCAGTACTTC.

J is TRBJ1-2 and V is TRBV19; D is possibly TRBD1 (5 bases). This CDR3 spans 15 amino acids. Per the germline V gene, CDR1 is LNHDA and CDR2 is SQIVND (reference sequence). V dropped 4 bases and J dropped 0 bases, with 12 bases sitting between them. The CDR3, as DNA: TGTGCCAGTAGTAGCGATCAGGGCTCTAACTATGGCTACACCTTC. This encodes CASSSDQGSNYGYTF.

The count of this clone is one. V gene TRBV18 combines with J gene TRBJ2-2; 9 bases are shared with TRBD2. CDR3 length: 15 residues. V trimming: 6 bases; J trimming: 4 bases; junction bases outside the gene matches: 6. From germline, CDR1 is KGHSH and CDR2 LQKENI. The DNA for the CDR3 is TGTGCCAGCTCGGGGACTAGCCTAGGCACCGGGGAGCTGTTTTTT. It is translated as CASSGTSLGTGELFF.

The chain has TRBV11-2 and TRBJ2-5, with D perhaps matching TRBD2 (5 bases). V was clipped by 4 bases and J by 0 bases, with 15 bases between them. Per germline, CDR1 SGHAT and CDR2 FQNNGV. This CDR3 comprises 16 residues. The CDR3 DNA reads TGTGCCAGCAGCTCGTCAGCGGTCTTCGACCAAGAGACCCAGTACTTC. This translates into CASSSSAVFDQETQYF.

V usage is TRBV6-6 and J usage is TRBJ2-1; weak D call: TRBD2 (5 bases). The V and J ends lost 8 bases and 4 bases respectively, with 12 bases between them. Germline V gene sequence: CDR1 MNHNY, CDR2 SVGAGI (reference sequence). The CDR3 loop spans 13 amino acids. CDR3 sequence (DNA): TGTGCCAGCGAGCCTGGGGAGTACAATGAGCAGTTCTTC. As protein: CASEPGEYNEQFF.

The rearrangement links TRBV9 to TRBJ1-1, with D unresolved. Germline loops: CDR1 SGDLS, CDR2 YYNGEE. This CDR3 spans 13 amino acids. V lost 2 bases and J lost 11, with 16 bases in between. CDR3 amino acids: CASSVLDQRDAFF. As DNA, the CDR3 is TGTGCCAGCAGCGTGTTAGACCAGCGAGATGCTTTCTTT.

V usage is TRBV6-1 and J usage is TRBJ2-5, with 7 bases that match TRBD2. The DNA end favors TRBJ2-7, so the J call may be wrong. Germline CDR1 and CDR2: MNHNS and SASEGT. This CDR3 has 15 residues. The CDR3 protein is CASSHPPGLRYEQYF. CDR3 nucleotide sequence: TGTGCCAGCAGTCACCCACCGGGACTACGTTACGAGCAGTACTTC.

This rearrangement joins TRBV28 to TRBJ2-3, with 8 bases that match TRBD2. Germline CDR1 reads MDHEN; CDR2 reads SYDVKM. Unmatched junction bases numbered 7, after V lost 3 bases and J lost 5 bases. The CDR3 consists of 15 residues. The CDR3 DNA is TGTGCCAGCAGTTTGCTTCCGGCGGGGGGAGATACGCAGTATTTT. This translates into CASSLLPAGGDTQYF.

This clone was observed once. The chain combines TRBV7-3 with TRBJ2-2, with D unresolved. There are 13 residues in the CDR3. V gave up 5 bases and J gave up 0 bases, with 4 bases separating them. Germline values: CDR1 SGHTA, CDR2 FQGTGA. CDR3: CASSAANTGELFF. CDR3 bases: TGTGCCAGCAGCGCAGCGAACACCGGGGAGCTGTTTTTT.

The chain recombines TRBV29-1 with TRBJ1-2; D call uncertain. Trimming stripped 4 bases from V and 0 bases from J, with 15 bases between. Looked up from germline, CDR1 is SQVTM and CDR2 is ANQGSEA. The CDR3 contains 15 residues. CDR3 amino acids: CSVGGKQRTNYGYTF. CDR3 bases: TGCAGCGTTGGAGGAAAACAGCGGACTAACTATGGCTACACCTTC. The full variable domain, rest sourced from reference TRBV29-1 and TRBJ1-2, is SAVISQKPSRDICQRGTSLTIQCQVDSQVTMMFWYRQQPGQSLTLIATANQGSEATYESGFVIDKFPISRPNLTFSTLTVSNMSPEDSSIYLCSVGGKQRTNYGYTFGSGTRLTVV.